These 16 T cell receptor beta chains originate from one sample sequenced in a study of post-analysis software for immune sequencing data. Study outcomes and limitations: Compared with controls, patients had more of about five TRBV segments, including TRBV5-6, TRBV5-1 and TRBV20-1.

Libraries were made from TCR beta cDNA, and they carried unique molecular identifiers. Using its own MiXCR run on the PCR reads, TCRdb lists one record per CDR3 protein. The data show 750,000 to 950,000 distinct CDR3 sequences, with under 70% seen just once and 4% to 5.5% held by the top ten. What these receptors recognize is not known. Sequenced: blood. These TCRs come from a girl aged 10 to 17 with multiple sclerosis.

This clonotype was seen many times. The rearrangement links TRBV30 to TRBJ1-1; no clear D gene. Trimming pared 0 bases from V and 1 base from J, leaving 12 bases between. The CDR3 is 15 residues long. Germline CDR1 and CDR2: GTSNPN and SVGIG (reference sequence). CDR3 amino acids: CAWSVRGPQNTEAFF. The CDR3 DNA sequence: TGTGCCTGGAGTGTTCGAGGACCTCAGAACACTGAAGCTTTCTTT.

This chain links TRBV14 with TRBJ2-1; 9 bases agree with TRBD2. From germline, CDR1 is SGHDN and CDR2 FVKESK. V shed 2 bases and J 7 bases; nucleotides not matched to a gene: 15. This CDR3 region has 18 residues. The CDR3 is CASSQTDGGRARRNEQFF. CDR3 sequence (DNA): TGTGCCAGCAGCCAAACTGACGGCGGGAGGGCCCGTCGAAATGAGCAGTTCTTC.

This clonotype was detected once. The CDR3 sequence: CASRSTGTSGGADEQFF. CDR3 DNA: TGTGCCAGCAGGTCCACCGGGACTAGCGGGGGGGCAGATGAGCAGTTCTTC. This chain connects TRBV7-9 to TRBJ2-1; 16 bases match TRBD2. The CDR3 spans 17 residues. CDR1 is SEHNR and CDR2 is FQNEAQ in the germline V gene (reference sequence). V lost 6 bases and J lost 8; bases outside the gene matches: 10.

This clonotype was seen a few times. The genes are TRBV12-3 or TRBV12-4 and TRBJ1-1; D might be TRBD1 (5 bases). This CDR3 is 13 amino acids long. V lost 2 bases and J 11 bases, leaving 15 bases between the germline ends. The CDR3 is CASSLFQAPGAFF. CDR3 DNA sequence: TGTGCCAGCAGTTTATTCCAGGCTCCAGGGGCTTTCTTT.

Only a few counts were recorded for this clonotype. The chain recombines TRBV12-3 or TRBV12-4 with TRBJ2-3; D is possibly TRBD1 (5 bases). This CDR3 is built from 14 residues. The V gene lost 5 bases and the J gene lost 6 bases, with 15 bases spanning the gap. In nucleotides, the CDR3 is TGTGCCAGCAGTCGTGGGGCAGGGTTGGATACGCAGTATTTT. As protein: CASSRGAGLDTQYF.

The chain links TRBV29-1 to TRBJ2-3; D perhaps matches TRBD2 (6 bases). The V gene lost 7 bases and the J gene lost 4 bases, with 18 bases spanning the gap. This CDR3 comprises 14 residues. The germline CDR1 and CDR2 sequences are SQVTM and ANQGSEA. CDR3 bases: TGCAGCGGCGGGACCTCTCGCAGGGCAGATACGCAGTATTTT. This codes for CSGGTSRRADTQYF.

The table lists this clonotype with a count of one. This chain links TRBV6-1 with TRBJ2-1, with no clear D. In germline, CDR1 is MNHNS, CDR2 SASEGT. The CDR3 is made up of 16 amino acids. Between the trimmed V and J ends, which lost 5 bases and 3 bases, there was a span of 17 bases. This chain's CDR3 is CASSQPRPSFYNEQFF. DNA for the CDR3: TGTGCCAGCAGTCAACCCCGGCCAAGCTTCTACAATGAGCAGTTCTTC.

This clonotype was detected a few times. The rearrangement uses TRBV27 and TRBJ2-7; no definite D call. This CDR3 contains 14 residues. Trimming left V 2 bases short and J 0 bases short, with 8 bases between. Germline CDR1 reads MNHEY; CDR2 reads SMNVEV (reference sequence). DNA of the CDR3: TGTGCCAGCAGTTTAGGGTTTGGCTCCTACGAGCAGTACTTC. It is translated as CASSLGFGSYEQYF.

A remark on this clonotype: A read error may produce the germline difference seen at one junction end. The chain recombines TRBV27 with TRBJ2-1; no clear D. Germline V gene lookup returns CDR1 MNHEY and CDR2 SMNVEV (reference sequence). The CDR3 length is 14 residues. CDR3 amino acids: CASSLGGAYNKQFF. For the CDR3, the DNA is TGTGCCAGCAGTTTAGGCGGAGCTTACAATAAGCAGTTCTTC.

The gene calls are TRBV20-1 and TRBJ2-1; D gene uncertain. V shed 6 bases and J shed 2 bases, with 5 bases lying between them. This CDR3 has 11 amino acids. CDR1 is DFQATT, CDR2 SNEGSKA, per germline (reference sequence). CDR3 sequence: CSASAYNEQFF. CDR3 coding DNA: TGCAGTGCATCGGCCTACAATGAGCAGTTCTTC.

This chain uses TRBV12-5 with TRBJ1-2; D not resolved. The germline CDR1 and CDR2 sequences are LGHNT and FRNRAP. Trimming shortened V by 7 bases and J by 2 bases, and 5 bases separated the two germline ends. The CDR3 has 11 amino acids. The CDR3 loop is CASEQNYGYTF. CDR3 DNA: TGTGCTAGTGAACAGAACTATGGCTACACCTTC.

The chain carries TRBV29-1 and TRBJ2-3, with 9 bases lining up with TRBD2. The CDR3 is made up of 14 amino acids. Germline V lookup: CDR1 SQVTM, CDR2 ANQGSEA. The trim removed 3 bases at V and 6 bases at J, leaving 7 bases unmatched. Written as DNA, the CDR3 is TGCAGCGTTGAGGCGGGACTAGCAGACGATACGCAGTATTTT. It translates to CSVEAGLADDTQYF.

The chain couples TRBV20-1 to TRBJ2-4, with 8 nucleotides matching TRBD1. With 6 bases clipped from V and 0 bases from J, the junction kept 7 bases outside the gene matches. The germline CDR1 and CDR2 sequences are DFQATT and SNEGSKA (reference sequence). This CDR3 has 15 residues. CDR3 in amino acids: CSAVWTGPAKNIQYF. The CDR3 DNA reads as TGCAGTGCAGTATGGACAGGGCCAGCCAAAAACATTCAGTACTTC.

This clonotype was found a few times. Sequence at one end of the junction differs from germline and may be a read error. The gene calls are TRBV7-7 and TRBJ2-4; 12 positions match TRBD2. The J call may be wrong; the DNA end is better matched by TRBJ2-5. The CDR3 length is 15 residues. CDR1 is SSHAT and CDR2 is FNYEAQ in the germline V gene (reference sequence). For the CDR3, the DNA is TGTGCTAGCAGCCCCGGACTAGCGGGATCAGAGACCCAGTACTTC. Translation gives CASSPGLAGSETQYF.

The CDR3 sequence: CASRPTGFYEQYF. The CDR3 bases are TGTGCCAGCAGACCTACGGGCTTCTACGAGCAGTACTTC. The gene calls are TRBV27 and TRBJ2-7; no clear D. Trimming stripped 6 bases from V and 3 bases from J, with 12 bases between. The V gene's germline CDR1 is MNHEY and CDR2 SMNVEV (reference sequence). The CDR3 runs to 13 residues.

The chain carries TRBV19 and TRBJ2-1, with 9 positions matching TRBD2. Germline CDR1 LNHDA, CDR2 SQIVND (reference sequence). The junction had 9 bases not matched to a gene; V was cut back by 3 bases and J by 3 bases. The CDR3 loop spans 17 amino acids. Here the CDR3 DNA reads TGTGCCAGTAGTATCCGGAGTAGCGGGGGAAACTACAATGAGCAGTTCTTC. As protein: CASSIRSSGGNYNEQFF.